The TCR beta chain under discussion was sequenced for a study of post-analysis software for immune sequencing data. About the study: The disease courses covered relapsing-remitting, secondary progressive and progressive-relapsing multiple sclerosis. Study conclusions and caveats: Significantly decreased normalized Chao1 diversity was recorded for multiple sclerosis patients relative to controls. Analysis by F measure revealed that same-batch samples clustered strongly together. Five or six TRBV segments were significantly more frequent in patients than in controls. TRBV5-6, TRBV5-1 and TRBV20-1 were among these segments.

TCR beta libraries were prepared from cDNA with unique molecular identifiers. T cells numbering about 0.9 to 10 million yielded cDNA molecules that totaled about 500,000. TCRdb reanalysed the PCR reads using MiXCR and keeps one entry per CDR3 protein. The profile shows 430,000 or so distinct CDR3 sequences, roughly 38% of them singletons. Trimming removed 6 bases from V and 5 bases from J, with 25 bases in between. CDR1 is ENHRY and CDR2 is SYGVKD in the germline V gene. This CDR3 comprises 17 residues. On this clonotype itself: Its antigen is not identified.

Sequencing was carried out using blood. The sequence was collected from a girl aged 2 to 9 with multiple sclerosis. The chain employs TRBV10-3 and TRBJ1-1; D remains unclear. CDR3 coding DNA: TGTGCCATCAGCATATTGCCCGCGACTCTAGAGGGAACTGAAGCTTTCTTT. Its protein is CAISILPATLEGTEAFF.